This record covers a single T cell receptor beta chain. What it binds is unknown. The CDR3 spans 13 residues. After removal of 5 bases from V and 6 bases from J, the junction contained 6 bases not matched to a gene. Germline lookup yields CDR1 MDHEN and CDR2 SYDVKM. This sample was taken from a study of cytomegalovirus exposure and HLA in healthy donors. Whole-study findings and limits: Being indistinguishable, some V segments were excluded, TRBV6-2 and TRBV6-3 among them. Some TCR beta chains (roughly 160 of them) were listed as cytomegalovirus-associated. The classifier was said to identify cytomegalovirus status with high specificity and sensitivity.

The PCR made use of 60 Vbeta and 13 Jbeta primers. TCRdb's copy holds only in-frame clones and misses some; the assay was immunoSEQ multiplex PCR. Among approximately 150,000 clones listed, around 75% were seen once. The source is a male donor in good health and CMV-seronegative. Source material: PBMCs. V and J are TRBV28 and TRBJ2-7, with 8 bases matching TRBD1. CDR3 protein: CASSDRGVAEQYF. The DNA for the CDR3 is TGTGCCAGCAGTGACAGGGGTGTCGCCGAGCAGTACTTC.